This T cell receptor beta chain was retrieved from a study of blood T cell repertoires in COVID-19. At the level of the study: Sources were T cells, B-cell-depleted T cells, or PBMCs; the material itself was cDNA or gDNA.

Germline CDR1 reads SGDLS; CDR2 reads YYNGEE. V lost 3 bases and J 4 bases, leaving 10 bases between the germline ends. This CDR3 comprises 13 residues. This clone is a singleton in its sample. In the original workflow: The assay estimated nucleated cells by amplifying reference gene primers. This table comes from immunoSEQ multiplex PCR, and its TCRdb copy is limited to in-frame clones, with some not included. From that table come the V and J calls and clone size; the DNA was used to work out D and trimming. The sample holds fewer than 90,000 clones, nearly 95% seen once. Sequenced sample: peripheral blood. The sequence was obtained from a human donor with active COVID-19. The donor label of this sample is uncertain. The chain uses TRBV9 and TRBJ1-2, with D maybe TRBD1 (6 bases). CDR3 DNA: TGTGCCAGCAGCGGGGGGCGCGGCTATGGCTACACCTTC. The encoded protein is CASSGGRGYGYTF.